The T cell receptor (beta chain) described here comes from a study of cytomegalovirus exposure and HLA in healthy donors. Study-level findings and limits: In a later analysis, productive TCRs from donors in an Asian-associated ancestry cluster reportedly carried fewer N-insertions than the cohort mean. The classifier reportedly diagnosed cytomegalovirus status with high specificity and sensitivity. In vitro checks showed that three CMV-associated chains really do target CMV antigens.

60 Vbeta and 13 Jbeta primers were used in PCR. TCRdb keeps only in-frame clones here, not all; method: immunoSEQ multiplex PCR. The data hold about 130,000 clones, with 70% to 90% observed a single time. The V end was cut by 0 bases, the J end by 0 bases, with 6 bases between. This CDR3 has 14 residues. Germline V gene sequence: CDR1 SGHRS, CDR2 YFSETQ. On this clone itself: The antigen is undetermined.

This TCR was recovered from a man between 40 and 49 years old in good health and CMV-seronegative. The specimen was PBMCs. The rearrangement links TRBV5-1 to TRBJ1-1, with D possibly being TRBD1 (6 bases). CDR3 region: CASSLDRVNTEAFF. DNA of the CDR3: TGCGCCAGCAGCTTGGACAGGGTGAACACTGAAGCTTTCTTT.